This T cell receptor beta chain was recovered during a study of blood T cell repertoires in COVID-19. Across the whole study: Specimens from acute and convalescent COVID-19 originated in the United States, Italy and Spain. The cDNA or gDNA used as material had been derived from T cells, B-cell-depleted T cells, or PBMCs.

Germline-derived CDR1 and CDR2 are SGHRS and YFSETQ. The CDR3 has 14 residues. V was clipped by 2 bases and J by 5 bases; unmatched bases: 7. Authors' analysis steps: Reference gene primer amplification gave estimated nucleated cell counts. Profiling relied on immunoSEQ multiplex PCR, and the TCRdb table lists in-frame clones only, not all of them. V and J calls and clone size come straight from that table; D and trimming were deduced from the DNA. The table includes about 400,000 clones, around 86% detected once. Material for sequencing was peripheral blood. The TCR comes from a human donor in a cohort sampled during active COVID-19. V and J are TRBV5-1 and TRBJ2-7; 7 bases align to TRBD2. In DNA form, the CDR3 reads TGCGCCAGCAGCTTAGGCGGGAGTTCGAACGAGCAGTACTTC. It encodes CASSLGGSSNEQYF.